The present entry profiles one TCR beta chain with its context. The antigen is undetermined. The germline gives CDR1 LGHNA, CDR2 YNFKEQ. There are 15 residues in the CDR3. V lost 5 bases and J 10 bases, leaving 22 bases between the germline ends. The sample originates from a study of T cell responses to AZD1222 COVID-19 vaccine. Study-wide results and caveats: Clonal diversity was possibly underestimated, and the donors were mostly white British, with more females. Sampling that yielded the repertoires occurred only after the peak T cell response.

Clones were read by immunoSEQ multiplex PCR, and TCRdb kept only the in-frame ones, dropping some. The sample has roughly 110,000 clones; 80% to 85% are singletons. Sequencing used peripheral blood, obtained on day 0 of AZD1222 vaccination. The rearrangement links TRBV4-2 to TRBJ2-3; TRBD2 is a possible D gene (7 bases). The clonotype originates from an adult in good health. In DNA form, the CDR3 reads TGTGCCAGCAGCTCAAACGTGGCGGGGGCGGACTCGCAGTATTTT. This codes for CASSSNVAGADSQYF.